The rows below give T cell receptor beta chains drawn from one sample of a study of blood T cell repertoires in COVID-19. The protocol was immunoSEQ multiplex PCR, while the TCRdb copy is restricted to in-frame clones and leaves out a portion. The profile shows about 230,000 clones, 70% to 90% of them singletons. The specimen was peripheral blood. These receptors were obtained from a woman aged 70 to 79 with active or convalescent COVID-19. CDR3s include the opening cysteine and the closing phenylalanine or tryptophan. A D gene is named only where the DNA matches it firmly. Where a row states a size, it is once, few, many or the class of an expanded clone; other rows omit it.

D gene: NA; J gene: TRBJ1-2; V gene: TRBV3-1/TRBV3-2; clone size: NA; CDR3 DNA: TGTGCCACCAAGACAGGCGACTATGGCTACACCTTC; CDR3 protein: CATKTGDYGYTF
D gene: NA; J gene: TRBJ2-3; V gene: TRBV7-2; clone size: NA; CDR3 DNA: TGTGCCAGCAGCTTAGCGGGAGTTTTAGATACGCAGTATTTT; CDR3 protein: CASSLAGVLDTQYF
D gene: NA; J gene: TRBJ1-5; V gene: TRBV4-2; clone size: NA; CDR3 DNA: TGTGCCAGCAGCCAACTGGACAGTAGCAATCAGCCCCAGCATTTT; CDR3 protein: CASSQLDSSNQPQHF
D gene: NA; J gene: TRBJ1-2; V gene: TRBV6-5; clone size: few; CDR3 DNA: TGTGCCAGCAGTTACAATACAGGGAAGGATGGCTACACCTTC; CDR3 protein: CASSYNTGKDGYTF
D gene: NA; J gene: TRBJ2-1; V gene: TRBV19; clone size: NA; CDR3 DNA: TGTGCCAGTAGATCGAGGCCGGACGGGGTCAATGAGCAGTTCTTC; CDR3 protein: CASRSRPDGVNEQFF
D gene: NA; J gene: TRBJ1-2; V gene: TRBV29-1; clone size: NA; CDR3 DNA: TGCAGCGTTACGTCAGGCAGTGGCTACACCTTC; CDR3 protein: CSVTSGSGYTF
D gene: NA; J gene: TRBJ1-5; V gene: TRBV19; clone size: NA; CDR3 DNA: TGTGCCAGTAGTATTATGACGGGGGGGAATCAGCCCCAGCATTTT; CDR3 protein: CASSIMTGGNQPQHF
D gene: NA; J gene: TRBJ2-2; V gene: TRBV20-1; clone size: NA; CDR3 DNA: TGCAGTGCTAGTCGTGGGAGTGCGAACACCGGGGAGCTGTTTTTT; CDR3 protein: CSASRGSANTGELFF
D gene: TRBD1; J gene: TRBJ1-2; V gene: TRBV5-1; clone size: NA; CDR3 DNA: TGCGCCAGCAGCTTGGGACAGGGGACGGGTGGCTACACCTTC; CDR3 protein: CASSLGQGTGGYTF
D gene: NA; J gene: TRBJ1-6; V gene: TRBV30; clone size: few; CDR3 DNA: TGTGCCGGGACTCTGGGGGCCTACAGCTCCTATAATTCACCCCTCCACTTT; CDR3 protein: CAGTLGAYSSYNSPLHF
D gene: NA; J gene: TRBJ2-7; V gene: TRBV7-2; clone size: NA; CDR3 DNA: TGTGCCAGCAGCTTAGGGTCTAGCGTAAGCTACGAGCAGTACTTC; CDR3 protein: CASSLGSSVSYEQYF
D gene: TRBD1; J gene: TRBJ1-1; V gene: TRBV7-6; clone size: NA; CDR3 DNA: TGTGCCAGCAGCCTTAGGGGGCTCAAGGACACTGAAGCTTTCTTT; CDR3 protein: CASSLRGLKDTEAFF
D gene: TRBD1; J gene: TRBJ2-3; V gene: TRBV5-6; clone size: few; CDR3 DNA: TGTGCCAGCAGCACTCCAGGGGGAGCCTACACAGATACGCAGTATTTT; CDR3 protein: CASSTPGGAYTDTQYF
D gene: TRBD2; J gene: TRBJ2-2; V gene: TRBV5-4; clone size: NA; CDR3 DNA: TGTGCCAGCAGCCCTAGCGGAGCGGCGAACACCGGGGAGCTGTTTTTT; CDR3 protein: CASSPSGAANTGELFF
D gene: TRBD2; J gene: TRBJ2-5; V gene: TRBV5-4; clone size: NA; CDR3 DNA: TGTGCCAGCAGCTGGTGGACTAGCGCCGAGACCCAGTACTTC; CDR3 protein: CASSWWTSAETQYF
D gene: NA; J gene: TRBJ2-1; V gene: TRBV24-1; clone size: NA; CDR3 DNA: TGTGCCACCAGTTCCTGGGCCAATGAGCAGTTCTTC; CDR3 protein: CATSSWANEQFF
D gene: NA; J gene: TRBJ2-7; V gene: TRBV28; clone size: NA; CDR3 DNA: TGTGCCAGCAGTTCCAATTACGAGCAGTACTTC; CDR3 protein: CASSSNYEQYF
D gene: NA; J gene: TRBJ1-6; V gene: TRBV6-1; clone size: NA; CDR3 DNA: TGTGCCAGCAGTGAAGACCGGGTAAGGCCCCTCCACTTT; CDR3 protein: CASSEDRVRPLHF
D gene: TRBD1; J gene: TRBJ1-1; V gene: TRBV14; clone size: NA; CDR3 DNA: TGTGCCAGCAGCCAAGTAGGGGGCGCCACGGGAACTGAAGCTTTCTTT; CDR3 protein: CASSQVGGATGTEAFF
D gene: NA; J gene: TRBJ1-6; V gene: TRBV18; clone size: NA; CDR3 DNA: TGTGCCAGCTCACGCAGCTATAATTCACCCCTCCACTTT; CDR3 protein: CASSRSYNSPLHF
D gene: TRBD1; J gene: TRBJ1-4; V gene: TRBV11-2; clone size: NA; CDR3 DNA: TGTGCCAGCAGCTTCTCCGGGACAGGGGATGAAAAACTGTTTTTT; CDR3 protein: CASSFSGTGDEKLFF
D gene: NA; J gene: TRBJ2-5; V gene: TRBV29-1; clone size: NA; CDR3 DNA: TGCAGCGGTGCTGGGCTAGGGGGGGTGGAGACCCAGTACTTC; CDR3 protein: CSGAGLGGVETQYF
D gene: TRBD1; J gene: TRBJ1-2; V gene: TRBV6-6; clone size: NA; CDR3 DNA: TGTGCCAGCAGCATACCGGGACAGGGTGTATTCACCTTC; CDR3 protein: CASSIPGQGVFTF
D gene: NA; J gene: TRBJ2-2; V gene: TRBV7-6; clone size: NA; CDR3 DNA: TGTGCCAGCACGGGACAAACGAACACCGGGGAGCTGTTTTTT; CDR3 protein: CASTGQTNTGELFF
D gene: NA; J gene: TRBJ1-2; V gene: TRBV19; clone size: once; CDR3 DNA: TGTGCCAGTAGCTCCAGGGAGGAAGTCTATGGCTACACCTTC; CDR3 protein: CASSSREEVYGYTF
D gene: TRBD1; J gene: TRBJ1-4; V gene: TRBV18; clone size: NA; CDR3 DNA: TGTGCCAGTTCTTCTTCCGGGACAGGGGACGAAAAACTGTTTTTT; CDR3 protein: CASSSSGTGDEKLFF
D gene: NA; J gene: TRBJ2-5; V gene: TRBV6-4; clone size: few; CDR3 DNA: TGTGCCAGCAGTGAGGCAGGGTCAGGTTGGACCCAGTACTTC; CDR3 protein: CASSEAGSGWTQYF